What follows are 25 T cell receptor beta chains derived from one specimen sequenced in a study of naive and memory T cell subsets (dated by TCRdb to about 2017). Receptors were amplified or captured by UMI-ligation and nested PCR. Sequencing instrument: Illumina MiSeq. The beta constant-region primer consisted of an equimolar mixture of two oligonucleotides that together covered TRBC1 and TRBC2. The raw public data were reprocessed by TCRdb itself: fastp quality trimming at Q25, MiXCR clonotype calling, in-frame beta chains only. Under each unique CDR3 protein, matching rows form one entry showing the most common genes and DNA. Within this sample are some 87,000 distinct CDR3 sequences, with more than 6.5% of them counted one time only. In total, the top ten clones hold about 1.6% of the sample. Material for sequencing was central memory CD4+ T cells from blood. Per the publication, the cell subset or site label means: central memory, CD45RA- CD27+. These receptors originate from a human donor in good health.

At least ten counts were recorded for this clonotype. The chain employs TRBV7-8 and TRBJ2-1; the D call may be TRBD1 or TRBD2 (5 bases each). Trimming stripped 6 bases from V and 6 bases from J, with 21 bases between. Germline CDR1 and CDR2: SGHVS and FQNEAQ. The CDR3 totals 16 residues. The CDR3 loop reads CASSYSGAALGNEQFF. The CDR3 region has the DNA TGTGCCAGCAGTTATTCCGGGGCCGCCTTGGGCAATGAGCAGTTCTTC.

The CDR3 region has the DNA TGTGCCAGCAGGGACCGGACAGTCCAGAACACTGAAGCTTTCTTT. Protein sequence: CASRDRTVQNTEAFF. The V gene is TRBV2, the J gene TRBJ1-1, with D tentatively TRBD1 (6 bases). V was cut by 6 bases and J by 1 base, with 15 bases left in between. CDR3 length: 15 residues. CDR1 is SNHLY, CDR2 FYNNEI, per germline.

Note on this clonotype: The conserved closing phenylalanine or tryptophan is absent in this CDR3, likely reflecting a read error. The chain couples TRBV6-2 or TRBV6-3 to TRBJ1-1; D call uncertain. Trimming cost V 8 bases and J 5 bases, with 18 bases left between them. The germline V gene has CDR1 MNHEY and CDR2 SVGEGT. CDR3 length equals 14 residues. The CDR3 nucleotides are TGTGCCAGCCGGCGAGGGTCACTAGAAACTGAAGCTTTCTCT. Translation: CASRRGSLETEAFS.

A few counts support this clonotype. The chain carries TRBV29-1 and TRBJ1-4, with D perhaps matching TRBD1 (6 bases). The CDR3 has 14 residues. Trimming took 6 bases from V and 5 from J, leaving 16 bases between them. Germline V gives CDR1 SQVTM, CDR2 ANQGSEA. CDR3 coding DNA: TGCAGCGTCTCCCAGACAGGAGGGAATGAAAAACTGTTTTTT. This codes for CSVSQTGGNEKLFF.

This clonotype was picked up many times. The chain couples TRBV29-1 to TRBJ2-7; TRBD1 is a possible D gene (6 bases). Trimming shortened V by 4 bases and J by 3 bases, and 19 bases separated the two germline ends. The CDR3 has 15 amino acids. Germline V lookup: CDR1 SQVTM, CDR2 ANQGSEA. The CDR3 DNA reads as TGCAGCGTTGGGGCCCCCGGGACATCTCTCTACGAGCAGTACTTC. It codes for CSVGAPGTSLYEQYF.

This clonotype was counted at least ten times. The rearrangement links TRBV7-9 to TRBJ2-1, with TRBD2 identical over 10 bases. CDR3 length: 15 residues. V shed 6 bases and J 2 bases; nucleotides not matched to a gene: 4. Germline CDR1 is SEHNR and CDR2 is FQNEAQ (reference sequence). The CDR3 protein is CASSTSGGAYNEQFF. CDR3 bases: TGTGCCAGCAGTACAAGCGGGGGGGCCTACAATGAGCAGTTCTTC. Drawing the rest from reference TRBV7-9 and TRBJ2-1, the complete variable domain is DTGVSQNPRHKITKRGQNVTFRCDPISEHNRLYWYRQTLGQGPEFLTYFQNEAQLEKSRLLSDRFSAERPKGSFSTLEIQRTEQGDSAMYLCASSTSGGAYNEQFFGPGTRLTVL.

This chain joins TRBV6-2 or TRBV6-3 and TRBJ2-5; no clear D. V was clipped by 6 bases and J by 5 bases, with 16 bases between them. The CDR3 sequence is 14 residues long. Germline-derived CDR1 and CDR2 are MNHEY and SVGEGT. Here the CDR3 reads CASRPIQVGETQYF. CDR3 sequence (DNA): TGTGCCAGCAGGCCGATTCAAGTTGGCGAGACCCAGTACTTC.

The chain links TRBV19 to TRBJ1-5, with a weak D call TRBD1 (6 bases). Germline V gene lookup returns CDR1 LNHDA and CDR2 SQIVND (reference sequence). CDR3 size: 14 residues. The V end was cut by 8 bases, the J end by 7 bases, with 18 bases between. CDR3 nucleotides: TGTGCCAGTTCCGCCCGACAGGTTAAACAGCCCCAGCATTTT. Encoded protein: CASSARQVKQPQHF.

This clonotype was detected many times. The rearrangement uses TRBV7-2 and TRBJ1-1; tentatively, D is TRBD1 (5 bases). V lost 4 bases, J lost 6 bases, and 18 bases lay in between. The length of the CDR3 is 15 residues. Germline V gene data show CDR1 as SGHTA and CDR2 as FQGNSA. The CDR3 DNA is TGTGCCAGCAGCTCAACAGGTATTCCCAACGCTGAAGCTTTCTTT. This codes for CASSSTGIPNAEAFF.

This clonotype has only a few counts. The chain links TRBV6-6 to TRBJ1-2; 7 nucleotides match TRBD1. In germline, CDR1 is MNHNY, CDR2 SVGAGI (reference sequence). The CDR3 is 13 residues long. The trim removed 8 bases at V and 1 base at J, leaving 4 bases unmatched. CDR3 nucleotides: TGTGCCAGCGGGACAGTCCATAACTATGGCTACACCTTC. It encodes CASGTVHNYGYTF.

This clonotype was found a few times. The chain links TRBV5-1 to TRBJ2-5; the D gene is possibly TRBD2 (6 bases). The V end was cut by 0 bases, the J end by 9 bases, with 15 bases between. Germline lookup yields CDR1 SGHRS and CDR2 YFSETQ. The CDR3 loop spans 14 amino acids. This chain's CDR3 is CASSLGSLGEAQYF. The CDR3 nucleotides are TGCGCCAGCAGCTTGGGCTCCCTGGGGGAGGCCCAGTACTTC.

This clonotype was recorded many times. V and J are TRBV6-1 and TRBJ2-3; D is possibly TRBD2 (5 bases). CDR3 length: 13 residues. Trimming stripped 4 bases from V and 6 bases from J, with 11 bases between. In germline, CDR1 is MNHNS, CDR2 SASEGT. CDR3 sequence reads: CASSVDWMDTQYF. For the CDR3, the DNA is TGTGCCAGCAGTGTGGACTGGATGGATACGCAGTATTTT.

The rearrangement joins TRBV2 to TRBJ2-7, with 9 bases aligning to TRBD1. The V gene's germline CDR1 is SNHLY and CDR2 FYNNEI. The CDR3 has 14 residues. V lost 3 bases, J lost 6 bases, and 6 bases stayed unmatched. The CDR3 DNA is TGTGCCAGCAGTGAGACAGGGGGTTTTGGCGAGCAGTACTTC. As protein: CASSETGGFGEQYF.

This clonotype was counted only a few times. CDR3 nucleotide sequence: TGTGCCAGCAGCTTAACGGCTAGCGGGAGCCCTTCCCAAGAGACCCAGTACTTC. Translation gives CASSLTASGSPSQETQYF. This chain joins TRBV7-3 and TRBJ2-5; 10 bases are shared with TRBD2. This CDR3 comprises 18 residues. Germline trimming cut 0 bases from V and 1 base from J; bases unmatched to any gene: 8. Per the germline V gene, CDR1 is SGHTA and CDR2 is FQGTGA.

This chain uses TRBV11-2 with TRBJ2-6, with D possibly being TRBD2 (5 bases). CDR3 length: 18 residues. CDR1 is SGHAT, CDR2 FQNNGV, per germline. V shed 5 bases and J shed 0 bases, with 17 bases lying between them. As DNA, the CDR3 is TGTGCCAGCAGCCTAGGACTCGTAATGTACTCTGGGGCCAACGTCCTGACTTTC. Translation gives CASSLGLVMYSGANVLTF.

The table lists this clonotype with many counts. This sequence joins TRBV7-2 and TRBJ2-7; 12 nucleotides line up with TRBD1. The CDR3 is made up of 16 amino acids. V was pared by 2 bases and J by 4 bases, with 6 bases of the junction left unmatched. Per germline, CDR1 SGHTA and CDR2 FQGNSA. CDR3 in DNA: TGTGCCAGCAGCTTAACCGGGACAGGGGGCCCGTACGAGCAGTACTTC. This translates into CASSLTGTGGPYEQYF.

The chain has TRBV7-9 and TRBJ2-2; D possibly matches TRBD1 or TRBD2 (5 bases each). Trimming took 1 base from V and 8 from J, leaving 14 bases between them. Germline V gene sequence: CDR1 SEHNR, CDR2 FQNEAQ (reference sequence). There are 15 residues in the CDR3. Written as DNA, the CDR3 is TGTGCCAGCAGCTTAGGCTCCCGGGGCGGAGGGGAGCTGTTTTTT. It translates to CASSLGSRGGGELFF.

This sequence joins TRBV5-5 and TRBJ1-1; TRBD1 matches 9 bases. The germline CDR1 and CDR2 sequences are SGHKS and YYEKEE (reference sequence). This CDR3 has 14 amino acids. With V trimmed by 2 bases and J by 6 bases, 5 bases remained unmatched. CDR3 in DNA: TGTGCCAGCAGCTTAGGGACAGGGTACTCTGAAGCTTTCTTT. The encoded protein is CASSLGTGYSEAFF. The whole variable domain, remainder taken from reference TRBV5-5 and TRBJ1-1, is DAGVTQSPTHLIKTRGQQVTLRCSPISGHKSVSWYQQVLGQGPQFIFQYYEKEERGRGNFPDRFSARQFPNYSSELNVNALLLGDSALYLCASSLGTGYSEAFFGQGTRLTVV.

This clonotype was seen ten or more times. V and J are TRBV7-2 and TRBJ1-4, with 8 positions matching TRBD1. The CDR3 spans 14 residues. Germline trimming cut 5 bases from V and 7 bases from J; bases unmatched to any gene: 6. CDR1 and CDR2 from the germline V gene are SGHTA and FQGNSA. The CDR3 DNA follows: TGTGCCAGCAGCCCAGGGGGCAGCGTTGAAAAACTGTTTTTT. Amino acid sequence: CASSPGGSVEKLFF.

The sample holds many counts of this clonotype. This chain links TRBV11-3 with TRBJ2-7; 13 bases map to TRBD2. The CDR3 length is 15 residues. CDR1 and CDR2 (germline): SGHNT, YENEEA. V was clipped by 5 bases and J by 5 bases; unmatched bases: 6. This chain's CDR3 is CASSTGTSGTDEQYF. Written as DNA, the CDR3 is TGTGCCAGCAGCACTGGGACTAGCGGGACCGACGAGCAGTACTTC.

The sample holds many counts of this clonotype. The rearrangement joins TRBV20-1 to TRBJ2-1; a possible D gene is TRBD2 (5 bases). Germline V CDR1 and CDR2: DFQATT, SNEGSKA (reference sequence). The CDR3 has 13 amino acids. Trimming pared 3 bases from V and 7 bases from J, leaving 13 bases between. CDR3 in amino acids: CSARRGSENEQFF. The CDR3 nucleotides are TGCAGTGCTAGGCGTGGGAGCGAGAATGAGCAGTTCTTC.

V gene TRBV4-1 combines with J gene TRBJ1-6; no clear D. Germline loops: CDR1 MGHRA, CDR2 YSYEKL. The CDR3 contains 17 residues. The V end was cut by 1 base, the J end by 6 bases, with 16 bases between. The CDR3 reads CASSQVGLAAVNSPLHF. As DNA, the CDR3 is TGCGCCAGCAGCCAAGTAGGGTTAGCGGCGGTTAATTCACCCCTCCACTTT.

The chain links TRBV20-1 to TRBJ2-7; TRBD2 matches 12 bases. Germline V gives CDR1 DFQATT, CDR2 SNEGSKA (reference sequence). V was clipped by 3 bases and J by 6 bases; unmatched bases: 3. There are 13 residues in the CDR3. The CDR3: CSARTSGSTEQYF. The CDR3 DNA is TGCAGTGCTAGGACTAGCGGGAGTACCGAGCAGTACTTC.

This clonotype has at least ten counts. V and J are TRBV20-1 and TRBJ1-5; D gene unclear. This CDR3 is built from 15 residues. The V end was cut by 0 bases, the J end by 0 bases, with 9 bases between. Per germline, CDR1 DFQATT and CDR2 SNEGSKA (reference sequence). The CDR3 is CSARDLEYSNQPQHF. CDR3 nucleotides: TGCAGTGCTAGAGATCTAGAATATAGCAATCAGCCCCAGCATTTT.

The CDR3 DNA follows: TGTGCCAGCAGTTCTCCGGGACAGGGCCCTCCCGAAGCTTTCTTT. Translated: CASSSPGQGPPEAFF. The chain joins TRBV28 to TRBJ1-1; 9 nucleotides agree with TRBD1. Trimming at V came to 4 bases and at J to 8 bases, leaving 11 bases not matched to a gene. The CDR3 totals 15 residues. Germline values: CDR1 MDHEN, CDR2 SYDVKM.